This entry lists 25 T cell receptor beta chains sequenced from one sample in a study of cytomegalovirus exposure and HLA in healthy donors. The PCR employed 60 Vbeta primers together with 13 Jbeta primers. TCRdb keeps only in-frame clones here, not all; method: immunoSEQ multiplex PCR. The data show more than 85,000 clones, about 70% seen once. The sequenced sample consisted of PBMCs. The source of these receptors is a female donor in good health and CMV-seronegative.

This clone was counted only a few times. V and J are TRBV27 and TRBJ1-5; a weak D match, TRBD1 (5 bases). Trimming removed 5 bases at V and 3 bases at J, with 20 bases between. This CDR3 comprises 17 residues. CDR1 MNHEY and CDR2 SMNVEV come from the germline V gene (reference sequence). The CDR3 DNA follows: TGTGCCAGCAGTGTCGTTGGGGGAGGGGCCTTCAATCAGCCCCAGCATTTT. Residues: CASSVVGGGAFNQPQHF.

The chain joins TRBV4-1 to TRBJ1-2; D gene ambiguous. The V end lost 1 base, the J end lost 5 bases, and 17 bases lay between the germline ends. CDR1 MGHRA and CDR2 YSYEKL come from the germline V gene. The CDR3 loop spans 16 amino acids. The CDR3 region has the DNA TGCGCCAGCAGCCAAGGGGTGGTCGCGGGTCTATATGGCTACACCTTC. The encoded protein is CASSQGVVAGLYGYTF.

The chain carries TRBV6-6 and TRBJ1-1, with D possibly being TRBD1 (5 bases). CDR3 length: 15 residues. Deletions cut 4 bases from V and 4 bases from J, with 16 bases between. Germline V CDR1 and CDR2: MNHNY, SVGAGI (reference sequence). CDR3: CASSSGQGGSTEAFF. The CDR3 DNA sequence: TGTGCCAGCAGTTCTGGGCAGGGAGGTTCCACTGAAGCTTTCTTT.

This clone was recorded once. The chain links TRBV6-6 to TRBJ1-3, with TRBD1 identical over 9 bases. This CDR3 has 14 amino acids. CDR1 and CDR2 (germline): MNHNY, SVGAGI (reference sequence). Trimming took 4 bases from V and 3 from J; bases not matched to a gene: 1. The CDR3 bases are TGTGCCAGCAGTTGGACAGGGGATGGAAACACCATATATTTT. Amino acid sequence: CASSWTGDGNTIYF.

V is TRBV28 and J is TRBJ1-1; 9 bases align to TRBD1. The CDR3 length is 14 residues. The V gene end was trimmed by 5 bases and the J gene end by 1 base; junction bases not matched to a gene: 2. Germline assignment: CDR1 MDHEN and CDR2 SYDVKM. CDR3 nucleotide sequence: TGTGCCAGCAGTCCGGGACAGGGGAACACTGAAGCTTTCTTT. Translation: CASSPGQGNTEAFF.

A word on this clone: Other DNA sequences in this specimen translate into the identical CDR3. The chain is built from TRBV4-1 and TRBJ2-1; D unclear. The ends were cut back, 1 base at V and 0 bases at J, with 7 bases in the middle. Germline-derived CDR1 and CDR2 are MGHRA and YSYEKL. The length of the CDR3 is 15 residues. CDR3 sequence: CASSQGLSSYNEQFF. The CDR3 coding sequence is TGCGCCAGCAGCCAAGGTCTAAGCTCCTACAATGAGCAGTTCTTC.

The chain links TRBV29-1 to TRBJ2-1; the match to TRBD2 covers 9 bases. After removal of 5 bases from V and 5 bases from J, the junction contained 1 base not matched to a gene. The CDR3 is 12 residues long. Germline assignment: CDR1 SQVTM and CDR2 ANQGSEA. The CDR3 nucleotides are TGCAGCGTTCCTAGCGGGAACAATGAGCAGTTCTTC. Its protein product is CSVPSGNNEQFF.

This clone was detected a few times. The junction does not match germline at one end; this may be a read error. The chain joins TRBV7-7 to TRBJ2-7, with a tentative D call TRBD2 (5 bases). The CDR3 loop spans 14 amino acids. Germline V gives CDR1 SSHAT, CDR2 FNYEAQ (reference sequence). CDR3 in amino acids: CASSRDLGDHEQYF. CDR3 in DNA: TGTGCTAGCAGCCGGGATTTGGGAGACCACGAGCAGTACTTC.

This clone occurred a few times. The chain is built from TRBV9 and TRBJ2-2; tentative D call: TRBD1 (8 bases). The CDR3 is 16 residues long. The germline CDR1 and CDR2 sequences are SGDLS and YYNGEE. V was clipped by 4 bases and J by 6 bases, with 19 bases between them. The CDR3 DNA reads TGTGCCAGCAGCCCGAGTCACAGGGGGGGCCCCGGGGAGCTGTTTTTT. Its protein is CASSPSHRGGPGELFF.

The chain joins TRBV4-2 to TRBJ1-5, with a possible D match to TRBD1 (6 bases). The CDR3 has 15 residues. Germline values: CDR1 LGHNA, CDR2 YNFKEQ. Trimming took off 4 bases at V and 10 bases at J, with 20 bases between the two ends. The CDR3 nucleotides are TGTGCCAGCAGCCTCGCCGGGACACCCCAAGACCCCCAGCATTTT. It is translated as CASSLAGTPQDPQHF.

V usage is TRBV7-9 and J usage is TRBJ1-1, with D tentatively TRBD1 (5 bases). In germline, CDR1 is SEHNR, CDR2 FQNEAQ (reference sequence). The CDR3 has 14 residues. The V and J ends lost 5 bases and 8 bases respectively, with 18 bases between them. CDR3 in DNA: TGTGCCAGCAGCGTGGGGACTGCGAACAGGGAAGCTTTCTTT. Its protein is CASSVGTANREAFF.

Comments on this clone: The junction differs from germline at one of its ends, possibly a read error. This chain links TRBV19 with TRBJ2-2, with TRBD2 identical over 9 bases. The CDR3 is 15 amino acids. Per the germline V gene, CDR1 is LNHDA and CDR2 is SQIVND (reference sequence). CDR3 loop: CASRAGGPIAGGLFF. In DNA, the CDR3 is TGTGCCAGTAGGGCGGGAGGGCCGATCGCCGGGGGGCTGTTTTTT.

J is TRBJ2-1 and V is TRBV27; the D is unclear. Trimming took off 6 bases at V and 0 bases at J, with 9 bases between the two ends. The CDR3 extends over 14 amino acids. The germline V gene encodes CDR1 MNHEY and CDR2 SMNVEV (reference sequence). This chain's CDR3 is CASRSTSSYNEQFF. CDR3 nucleotide sequence: TGTGCCAGCAGAAGCACCTCCTCCTACAATGAGCAGTTCTTC.

J is TRBJ2-3 and V is TRBV14; 10 nucleotides align to TRBD2. The CDR3 totals 15 residues. CDR1 is SGHDN and CDR2 is FVKESK in the germline V gene. Unmatched junction bases numbered 8, after V lost 5 bases and J lost 6 bases. CDR3 DNA sequence: TGTGCCAGCAGCTTCGCAGCGGGGGGGCCCGATACGCAGTATTTT. It encodes CASSFAAGGPDTQYF.

There are a few counts of this clone. A read error may account for a junction end that differs from germline. The V call is TRBV5-1, the J call TRBJ1-2, with D tentatively TRBD1 (6 bases). Germline CDR1 SGHRS, CDR2 YFSETQ. The CDR3 runs 18 residues. CDR3 sequence (DNA): TGCGCCAGCAGCCGAACTGGGGACATCCCCGGACCTAACTATGGCTACCCCTTC. This sequence encodes CASSRTGDIPGPNYGYPF.

The chain joins TRBV7-6 to TRBJ2-1; TRBD2 aligns across 13 bases. J lost 9 bases, V lost 8 bases, and 7 bases had no gene match. Germline V lookup: CDR1 SGHVS, CDR2 FNYEAQ. The CDR3 loop spans 14 amino acids. CDR3 loop: CASAWTSGSGEQFF. CDR3 nucleotide sequence: TGTGCCAGCGCTTGGACTAGCGGGAGTGGTGAGCAGTTCTTC.

This clone is a singleton in its sample. The genes are TRBV19 and TRBJ1-6; D may be TRBD1 (5 bases). Germline V lookup: CDR1 LNHDA, CDR2 SQIVND (reference sequence). The V gene lost 0 bases and the J gene lost 10 bases, with 10 bases spanning the gap. CDR3 length: 14 amino acids. CDR3 protein: CASSIEGGSSPLHF. The CDR3 nucleotides are TGTGCCAGTAGTATAGAGGGGGGAAGCTCACCCCTCCACTTT. Full variable domain (outside the CDR3, taken from reference TRBV19 and TRBJ1-6): DGGITQSPKYLFRKEGQNVTLSCEQNLNHDAMYWYRQDPGQGLRLIYYSQIVNDFQKGDIAEGYSVSREKKESFPLTVTSAQKNPTAFYLCASSIEGGSSPLHFGNGTRLTVT.

The J gene is TRBJ2-6, the V gene TRBV18; tentative D call: TRBD2 (5 bases). Trimming stripped 8 bases from V and 1 base from J, with 12 bases between. Germline-derived CDR1 and CDR2 are KGHSH and LQKENI. The CDR3 length is 15 residues. The CDR3 DNA sequence: TGTGCCAGCGCCCCGGGGAAATCTGGGGCCAACGTCCTGACTTTC. Protein product: CASAPGKSGANVLTF.

The chain has TRBV6-6 and TRBJ2-2; 7 bases fit TRBD2. Germline V gene data show CDR1 as MNHNY and CDR2 as SVGAGI (reference sequence). J gave up 7 bases and V 7 bases, and 12 bases lay outside the gene matches. The CDR3 has 15 amino acids. CDR3 bases: TGTGCCAGCACCAAGGGGAGGGGATCGGGCGGGGAGCTGTTTTTT. Translated: CASTKGRGSGGELFF.

This chain joins TRBV4-1 and TRBJ2-7; no reliable D call. The germline CDR1 and CDR2 sequences are MGHRA and YSYEKL. This CDR3 contains 14 residues. V lost 2 bases to trimming and J lost 11 bases, with 19 bases between them. CDR3 sequence (DNA): TGCGCCAGCAGCCAACGACAACCGCCTATCTGTGAGTACTTC. The encoded protein is CASSQRQPPICEYF.

The chain links TRBV12-5 to TRBJ2-1; the match to TRBD2 covers 8 bases. Germline values: CDR1 LGHNT, CDR2 FRNRAP. V lost 2 bases and J lost 9; bases outside the gene matches: 12. The CDR3 spans 16 residues. CDR3 region: CASGLTNSGSLGEQFF. In nucleotides, the CDR3 is TGTGCTAGTGGTTTGACGAACAGCGGGAGCCTCGGTGAGCAGTTCTTC.

This chain uses TRBV10-1 with TRBJ2-5, with TRBD2 as a possible D gene (6 bases). This CDR3 is built from 13 residues. V was cut by 3 bases and J by 5 bases, with 10 bases left in between. Per germline, CDR1 WNHNN and CDR2 SYGVQD (reference sequence). The chain's CDR3 is CASSETGAETQYF. CDR3 nucleotide sequence: TGCGCCAGCAGTGAAACGGGAGCGGAGACCCAGTACTTC.

V is TRBV10-2 and J is TRBJ1-5; 7 bases align to TRBD1. The CDR3 spans 20 residues. Germline CDR1 reads WSHSY; CDR2 reads SAAADI. V gave up 4 bases and J gave up 0 bases; unmatched junction bases: 18. CDR3 nucleotides: TGCGCCAGCAGTGGGGAACGCAAGGGGGCGACCCGTAATAGCAATCAGCCCCAGCATTTT. It translates to CASSGERKGATRNSNQPQHF.

V gene TRBV6-5 combines with J gene TRBJ2-7, with D perhaps TRBD1 (6 bases). The V end lost 6 bases, the J end lost 9 bases, and 21 bases lay between the germline ends. This CDR3 contains 14 residues. Looked up from germline, CDR1 is MNHEY and CDR2 is SVGAGI. This CDR3 is CASSPYNTGTLQYF. CDR3 in DNA: TGTGCCAGCAGCCCCTATAACACCGGGACATTGCAGTACTTC.

The chain employs TRBV7-8 and TRBJ1-6; 7 bases match TRBD1. This CDR3 region has 14 residues. J was trimmed by 5 bases and V by 5 bases; bases with no gene match: 3. Germline values: CDR1 SGHVS, CDR2 FQNEAQ. Here the CDR3 DNA reads TGTGCCAGCAGCCCGGGACAGAATAATTCACCCCTCCACTTT. Protein sequence: CASSPGQNNSPLHF. Together with reference TRBV7-8 and TRBJ1-6, the CDR3 gives the full variable domain: GAGVSQSPRYKVAKRGQDVALRCDPISGHVSLFWYQQALGQGPEFLTYFQNEAQLDKSGLPSDRFFAERPEGSVSTLKIQRTQQEDSAVYLCASSPGQNNSPLHFGNGTRLTVT.